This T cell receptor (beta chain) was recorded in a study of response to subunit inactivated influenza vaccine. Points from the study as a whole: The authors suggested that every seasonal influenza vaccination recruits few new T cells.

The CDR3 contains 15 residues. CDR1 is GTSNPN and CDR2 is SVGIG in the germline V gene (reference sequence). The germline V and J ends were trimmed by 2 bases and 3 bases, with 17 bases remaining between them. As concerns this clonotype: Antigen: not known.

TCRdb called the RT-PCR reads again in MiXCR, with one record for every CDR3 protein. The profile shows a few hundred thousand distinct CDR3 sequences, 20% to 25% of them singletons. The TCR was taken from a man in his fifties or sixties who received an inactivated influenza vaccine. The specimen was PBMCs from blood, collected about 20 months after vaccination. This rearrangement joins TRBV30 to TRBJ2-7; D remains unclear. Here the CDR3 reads CAWSKSVWAHYEQYF. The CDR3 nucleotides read TGTGCCTGGAGTAAGTCAGTTTGGGCCCACTACGAGCAGTACTTC.